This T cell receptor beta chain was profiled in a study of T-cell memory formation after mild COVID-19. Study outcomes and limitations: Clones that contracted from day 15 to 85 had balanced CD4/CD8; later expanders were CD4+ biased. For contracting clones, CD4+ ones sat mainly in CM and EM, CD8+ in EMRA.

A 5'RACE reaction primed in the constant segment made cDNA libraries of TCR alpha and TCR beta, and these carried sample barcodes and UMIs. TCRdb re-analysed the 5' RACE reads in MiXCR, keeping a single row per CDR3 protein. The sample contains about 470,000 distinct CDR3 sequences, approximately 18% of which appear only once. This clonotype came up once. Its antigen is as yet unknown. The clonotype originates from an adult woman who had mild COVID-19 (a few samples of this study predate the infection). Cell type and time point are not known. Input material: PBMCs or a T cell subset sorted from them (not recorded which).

Here the CDR3 reads CASSGILAGRGTDTQYF. In DNA form, the CDR3 reads TGTGCCAGCAGCGGGATATTAGCGGGCCGGGGGACAGATACGCAGTATTTT. The chain joins TRBV7-2 to TRBJ2-3; 7 nucleotides match TRBD2. The V gene end was trimmed by 5 bases and the J gene end by 3 bases; junction bases not matched to a gene: 14. This CDR3 comprises 17 residues. Germline-derived CDR1 and CDR2 are SGHTA and FQGNSA.